This TCR beta chain was observed in a study of a mutant IDH1 vaccine in newly diagnosed glioma (dated by TCRdb to the early 2020s). Notes on the research overall: In the chemotherapy-containing groups, vaccination started alongside temozolomide cycles, whereas in patients who had radiotherapy alone it started 4-6 weeks after radiotherapy. The week-35 safety follow-up took place at visit V12, and the week-47 end of study took place at visit V13. Six visits were used for peripheral blood collection: V03 (baseline), V05, V07, V10, V12 and V13. Longitudinal TCRB deep sequencing was performed for 25 to 30 treated patients wherever samples were available for exploratory analyses. Prior to enrollment, patients had been given standard therapy consisting of radiotherapy alone, temozolomide alone, or radiochemotherapy with temozolomide, with the combination given to most patients. The roughly 32 treated patients were approximately 62% male and around 40% female, with a mean age of approximately 38 years.

General findings and caveats noted by the study authors: The authors stated that sample limitations prevented analyses of patient blood samples from being reproduced. Pseudoprogression seemed to be unrelated to changes in the top peripheral T cell clonotypes found by TCRB sequencing. Immune responses induced by the vaccine were seen in over 80% of patients across multiple MHC alleles. Availability determined which PBMC samples were chosen for TCRB deep sequencing.

Concerning this clone itself: Its antigen is not yet known. Nothing much larger sits one base from this clone, and base qualities are not available.

Spanning cysteine to phenylalanine, the CDR3 consists of 15 amino acids. Solely the CDR3 DNA is kept, with 45 bases framed from the first base. The V and J ends are trimmed by 1 base and 3 bases, leaving 13 bases between them. For CDR1 and CDR2, the germline V gene (reference sequence) lists LNHDA and SQIVND. Library method: the immunoSEQ multiplex PCR assay. Rearranged TCR beta chain sequences were amplified using the hsTCRB Kit according to the manufacturer's protocol. Sequencing of TCRB libraries was carried out on an Illumina MiSeq. As for the original processing: The proprietary platform of the kit vendor was used for demultiplexing, trimming and gene mapping. TCRdb took over this immuneACCESS table, retaining in-frame rearrangements with V and J assigned. Such tables are incomplete; in checked studies, under half of the missing clones stem from an unresolved V gene, and the remainder is unexplained. V, J and clone size derive from that table, while D and trimming were established from the DNA sequence. This sample is represented by about 32,000 clones; 81% of them were singletons. Of the sample, approximately 15% falls within the top ten clones.

The time point label here, explained by the study, means: week 35, safety follow-up. A 20-mer mutant IDH1 peptide at 300 micrograms in Montanide made up each vaccine dose, which was injected subcutaneously together with topical imiquimod. Across visits V03 through V10, patients got a total of eight vaccinations, given in weeks 1, 3, 5, 7, 11, 15, 19 and 23. Donors had newly diagnosed WHO grade 3 or 4 IDH1-mutant astrocytomas with loss of nuclear ATRX. The samples were drawn from NOA16, a multicentre, single-arm, open-label phase I trial in Germany that tested a mutant IDH1 peptide vaccine in humans for the first time. Genomic DNA for TCRB sequencing was extracted from EDTA blood using the DNeasy Blood and Tissue Kit.

The rearranged chain carries TRBV19 and TRBJ2-7, with no reliable assignment of the D segment. The sequencing here drew on PBMCs, taken from a glioma patient whose treatment included an IDH1 peptide vaccine. The receptor's source is a young man with glioma. The CDR3 loop reads CASSIGVAELYEQYF. The DNA sequence follows: TGTGCCAGTAGTATAGGGGTGGCGGAGCTCTACGAGCAGTACTTC.